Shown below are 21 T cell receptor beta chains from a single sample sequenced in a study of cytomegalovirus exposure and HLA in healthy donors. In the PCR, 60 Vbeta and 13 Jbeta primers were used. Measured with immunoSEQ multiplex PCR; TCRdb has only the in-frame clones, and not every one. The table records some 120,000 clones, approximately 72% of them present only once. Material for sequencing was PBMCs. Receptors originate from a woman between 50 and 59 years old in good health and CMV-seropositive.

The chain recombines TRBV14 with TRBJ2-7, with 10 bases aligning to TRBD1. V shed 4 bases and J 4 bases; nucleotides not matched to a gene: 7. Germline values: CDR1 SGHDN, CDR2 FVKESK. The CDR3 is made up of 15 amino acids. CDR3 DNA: TGTGCCAGCAGCCCCCTCGGGGGACAGGGGTACGAGCAGTACTTC. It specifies CASSPLGGQGYEQYF.

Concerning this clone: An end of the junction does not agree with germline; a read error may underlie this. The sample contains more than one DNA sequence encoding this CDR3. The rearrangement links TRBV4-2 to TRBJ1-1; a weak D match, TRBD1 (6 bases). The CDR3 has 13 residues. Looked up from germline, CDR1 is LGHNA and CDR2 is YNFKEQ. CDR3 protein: CASSRAGDTEAFF. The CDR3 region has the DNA TGTGCCAGCAGCCGCGCAGGGGACACTGAAGCCTTCTTT.

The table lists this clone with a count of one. The CDR3 coding sequence is TGTGCCAGTAGTCGACAGTCCAATGAAAAACTGTTTTTT. Its translation is CASSRQSNEKLFF. The chain couples TRBV19 to TRBJ1-4; a weak D match, TRBD1 (5 bases). This CDR3 has 13 amino acids. Germline V CDR1 and CDR2: LNHDA, SQIVND (reference sequence). Trimming removed 5 bases from V and 5 bases from J, with 9 bases in between.

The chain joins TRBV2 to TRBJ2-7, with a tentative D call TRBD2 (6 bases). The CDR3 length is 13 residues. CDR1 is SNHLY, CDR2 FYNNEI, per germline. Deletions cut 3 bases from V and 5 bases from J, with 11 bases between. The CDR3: CASSEEGWDEQYF. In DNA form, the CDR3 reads TGTGCCAGCAGTGAGGAGGGGTGGGACGAGCAGTACTTC.

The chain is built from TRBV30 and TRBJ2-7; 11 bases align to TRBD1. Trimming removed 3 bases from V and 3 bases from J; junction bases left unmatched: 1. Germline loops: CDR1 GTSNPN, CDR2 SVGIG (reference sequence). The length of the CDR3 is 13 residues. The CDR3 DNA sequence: TGTGCCTGGAGGGGGACAGGGGGCTACGAGCAGTACTTC. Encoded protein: CAWRGTGGYEQYF.

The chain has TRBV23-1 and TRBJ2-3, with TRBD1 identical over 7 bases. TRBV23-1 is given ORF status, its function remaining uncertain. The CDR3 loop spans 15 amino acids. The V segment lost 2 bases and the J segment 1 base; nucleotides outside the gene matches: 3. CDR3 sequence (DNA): TGCGCCAGCAGTCAAGGTGGACAGGGCACAGATACGCAGTATTTT. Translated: CASSQGGQGTDTQYF.

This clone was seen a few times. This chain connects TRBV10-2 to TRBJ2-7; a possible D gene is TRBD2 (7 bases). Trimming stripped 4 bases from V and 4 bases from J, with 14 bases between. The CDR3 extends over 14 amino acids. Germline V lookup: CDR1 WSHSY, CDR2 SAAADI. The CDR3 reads CASSGRGGEYEQYF. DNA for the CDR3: TGCGCCAGCAGTGGGAGGGGGGGTGAGTACGAGCAGTACTTC.

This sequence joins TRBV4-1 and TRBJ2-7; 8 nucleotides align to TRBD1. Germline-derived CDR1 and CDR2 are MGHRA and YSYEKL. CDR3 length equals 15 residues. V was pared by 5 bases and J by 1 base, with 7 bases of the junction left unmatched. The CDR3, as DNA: TGCGCCAGCAGCTGGAAGGGACAGGCTTCCTACGAGCAGTACTTC. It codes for CASSWKGQASYEQYF.

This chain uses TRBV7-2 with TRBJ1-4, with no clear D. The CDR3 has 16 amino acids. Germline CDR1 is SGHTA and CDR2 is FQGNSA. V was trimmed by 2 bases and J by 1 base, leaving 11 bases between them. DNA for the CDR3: TGTGCCAGCAGCTTATTTAGTCTCTTAACTAATGAAAAACTGTTTTTT. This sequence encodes CASSLFSLLTNEKLFF. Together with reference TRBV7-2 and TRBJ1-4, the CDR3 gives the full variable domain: GAGVSQSPSNKVTEKGKDVELRCDPISGHTALYWYRQSLGQGLEFLIYFQGNSAPDKSGLPSDRFSAERTGGSVSTLTIQRTQQEDSAVYLCASSLFSLLTNEKLFFGSGTQLSVL.

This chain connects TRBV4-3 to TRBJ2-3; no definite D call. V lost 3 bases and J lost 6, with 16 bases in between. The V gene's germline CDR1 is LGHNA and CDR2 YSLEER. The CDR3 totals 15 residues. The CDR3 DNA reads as TGCGCCAGCAGCCAGGGCCCCGGATCCTTGGATACGCAGTATTTT. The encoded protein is CASSQGPGSLDTQYF.

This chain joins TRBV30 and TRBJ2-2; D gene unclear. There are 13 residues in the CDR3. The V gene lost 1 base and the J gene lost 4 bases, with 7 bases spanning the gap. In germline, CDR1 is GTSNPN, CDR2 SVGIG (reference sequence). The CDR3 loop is CAWSGQFTGELFF. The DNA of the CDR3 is TGTGCCTGGAGTGGGCAGTTCACCGGGGAGCTGTTTTTT.

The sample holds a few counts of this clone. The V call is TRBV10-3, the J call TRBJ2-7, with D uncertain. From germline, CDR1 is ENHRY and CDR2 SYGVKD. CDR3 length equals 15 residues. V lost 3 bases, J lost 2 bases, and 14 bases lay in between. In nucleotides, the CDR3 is TGTGCCATCAGTGACTACGACACCGCACCCTACGAGCAGTACTTC. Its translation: CAISDYDTAPYEQYF.

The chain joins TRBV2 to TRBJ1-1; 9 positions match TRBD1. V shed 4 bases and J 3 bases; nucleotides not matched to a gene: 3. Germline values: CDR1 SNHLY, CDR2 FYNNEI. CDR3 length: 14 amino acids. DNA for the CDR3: TGTGCCAGCAGTGTGGACAGGGGATACACTGAAGCTTTCTTT. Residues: CASSVDRGYTEAFF.

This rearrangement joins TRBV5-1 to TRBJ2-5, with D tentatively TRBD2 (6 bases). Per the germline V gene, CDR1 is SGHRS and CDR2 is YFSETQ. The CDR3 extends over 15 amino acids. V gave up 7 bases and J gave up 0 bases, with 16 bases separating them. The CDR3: CASHRAERDQETQYF. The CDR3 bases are TGCGCCAGCCACCGAGCTGAGCGGGACCAAGAGACCCAGTACTTC.

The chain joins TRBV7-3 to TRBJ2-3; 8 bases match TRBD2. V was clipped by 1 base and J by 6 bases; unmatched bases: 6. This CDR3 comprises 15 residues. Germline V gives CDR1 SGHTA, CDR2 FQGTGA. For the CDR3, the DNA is TGTGCCAGCAGCTTAATAAGCGGGAGCTCGGATACGCAGTATTTT. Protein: CASSLISGSSDTQYF.

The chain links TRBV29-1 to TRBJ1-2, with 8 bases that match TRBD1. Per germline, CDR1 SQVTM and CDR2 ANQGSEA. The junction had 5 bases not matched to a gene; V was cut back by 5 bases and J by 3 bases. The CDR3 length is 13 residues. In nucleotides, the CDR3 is TGCAGCGTTTCGGAGACAGGGGACTATGGCTACACCTTC. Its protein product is CSVSETGDYGYTF.

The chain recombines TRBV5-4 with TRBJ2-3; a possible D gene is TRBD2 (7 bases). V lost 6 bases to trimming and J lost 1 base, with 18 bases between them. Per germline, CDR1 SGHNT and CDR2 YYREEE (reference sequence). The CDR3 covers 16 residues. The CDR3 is CASTKGGAGRTDTQYF. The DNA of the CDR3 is TGTGCCAGCACCAAAGGGGGGGCCGGCCGCACAGATACGCAGTATTTT.

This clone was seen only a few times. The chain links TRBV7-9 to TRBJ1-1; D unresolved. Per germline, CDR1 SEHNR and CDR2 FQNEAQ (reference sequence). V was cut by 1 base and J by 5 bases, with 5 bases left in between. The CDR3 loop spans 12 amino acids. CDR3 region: CASSLDWTEAFF. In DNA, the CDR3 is TGTGCCAGCAGCTTAGACTGGACTGAAGCTTTCTTT.

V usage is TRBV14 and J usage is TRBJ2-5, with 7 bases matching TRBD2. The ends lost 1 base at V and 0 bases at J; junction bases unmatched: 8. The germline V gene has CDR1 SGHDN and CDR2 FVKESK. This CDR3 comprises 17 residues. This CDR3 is CASSQATREVYQETQYF. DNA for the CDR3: TGTGCCAGCAGCCAAGCTACCCGGGAGGTGTACCAAGAGACCCAGTACTTC.

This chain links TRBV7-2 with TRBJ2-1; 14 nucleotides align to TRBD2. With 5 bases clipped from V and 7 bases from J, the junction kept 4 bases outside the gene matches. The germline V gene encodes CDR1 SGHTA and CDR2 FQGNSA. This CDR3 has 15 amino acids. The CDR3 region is CASSPRLAGGNEQFF. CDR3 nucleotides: TGTGCCAGCAGCCCCCGACTAGCGGGGGGGAATGAGCAGTTCTTC.

The CDR3 DNA reads as TGTGCCAGCAGTCAAGGGACAGCGTACGAGCAGTACTTC. Encoded protein: CASSQGTAYEQYF. This chain joins TRBV6-6 and TRBJ2-7; TRBD1 matches 7 bases. CDR3 length: 13 amino acids. Per germline, CDR1 MNHNY and CDR2 SVGAGI (reference sequence). Trimming removed 5 bases from V and 4 bases from J; junction bases left unmatched: 5.